This T cell receptor beta chain derives from a study of Ad26.COV2.S vaccination and SARS-CoV-2 variants. Concerning this clone: Its antigen is not known.

The treatment: roughly 20 received Ad26.COV2.S at low or high dose, single or two shots; roughly five received placebo; per-sample allocation not given. Day 63 after the first injection of vaccine or placebo was the sampling time. Boston provided a donor who was an adult aged 18-55 years. This CDR3 is built from 14 residues. Germline-derived CDR1 and CDR2 are LGHDT and YNNKEL (reference sequence). J was trimmed by 5 bases and V by 2 bases; bases with no gene match: 5. Sequencing used immunoSEQ multiplex PCR; TCRdb keeps in-frame clones, though not all of them. This repertoire shows fewer than 400,000 clones, around 89% found once; its top ten account for approximately 1.9%. Whole-study findings and limits: Post-vaccination spike-specific CD8+ and CD4+ T cell responses reportedly had substantial breadth.

The rearrangement uses TRBV3-1 (or the pseudogene TRBV3-2) and TRBJ2-5; 7 bases map to TRBD2. Specimen: peripheral blood, collected in a trial of Ad26.COV2.S vaccine versus placebo. The receptor was isolated from a person aged 18 to 65 who received the Ad26.COV2.S COVID-19 vaccine or a placebo. The CDR3 loop reads CASSQRGSGETQYF. The CDR3 DNA follows: TGTGCCAGCAGCCAAAGAGGTAGCGGGGAGACCCAGTACTTC.